The rows below give T cell receptor beta chains drawn from one sample of a study of cytomegalovirus exposure and HLA in healthy donors. Some clones are missing from TCRdb's copy, which holds only in-frame ones; the method was immunoSEQ multiplex PCR. This table has about 120,000 clones, about two thirds appearing once. Material: PBMCs. These receptors all stem from a man aged 25-40 years in good health and CMV-seronegative. CDR3s include the opening cysteine and the closing phenylalanine or tryptophan. D genes are given only for firm matches. Rows give clone size only sometimes, using once, few, many, or a class for an expanded clone.

abundance,v_gene,len,j_gene,d_gene,CDR3nt,CDR3aa
NA,TRBV30,14,TRBJ1-4,TRBD1,TGTGCCTGGAGTGGGACAGGGGGAGGTGAAAAACTGTTTTTT,CAWSGTGGGEKLFF
NA,TRBV2,11,TRBJ2-3,TRBD1,TGTGCCACGACAGGGGCAGATACGCAGTATTTT,CATTGADTQYF
few,TRBV7-9,15,TRBJ1-4,NA,TGTGCCAGCAGCTTACTTACAGGGATTAATGAAAAACTGTTTTTT,CASSLLTGINEKLFF
NA,TRBV18,14,TRBJ1-1,TRBD1,TGTGCCAGCTCACCCGGGACAGGGGACACTGAGGCTTTCTTT,CASSPGTGDTEAFF
once,TRBV28,16,TRBJ1-2,NA,TGTGCCAGCACCTCTCTGGGGGAGGGAGCTCGGTATGGCTACACCTTC,CASTSLGEGARYGYTF
NA,TRBV6-1,14,TRBJ1-1,TRBD1,TGTGCCAGCAGCTCTAGCAGGGGGCAGACTGAAGCTTTCTTT,CASSSSRGQTEAFF
NA,TRBV7-2,14,TRBJ2-5,TRBD1,TGTGCCAGCAGCTCGACAGGGCATGCTGAGGAGCAGTACTTC,CASSSTGHAEEQYF
NA,TRBV6-1,13,TRBJ2-7,NA,TGTGCCAGCACTCAAAGGGAGTCCTACGAGCAGTACTTC,CASTQRESYEQYF
NA,TRBV5-1,15,TRBJ2-1,TRBD1,TGCGCCAGCAGCGCATCCCGGGACAGGGTCAATGAGCAGTTCTTC,CASSASRDRVNEQFF
NA,TRBV5-1,14,TRBJ1-2,NA,TGCGCCAGCAGCTCGAGGTGGGGCGGCTATGGCTGCACCTTC,CASSSRWGGYGCTF
NA,TRBV11-2,13,TRBJ2-3,NA,TGTGCCAGCAGCTTATGGTCCGGGGGTACGCAGTATTTT,CASSLWSGGTQYF
few,TRBV28,14,TRBJ1-5,TRBD1,TGTGCCAGTACACAGGGGGTGAACAATCAGCCCCAGCATTTT,CASTQGVNNQPQHF
NA,TRBV4-1,15,TRBJ1-6,NA,TGCGCCAGCAGCCACTGGGCGGGCAATAATTCACCCCTCCACTTT,CASSHWAGNNSPLHF
NA,TRBV9,15,TRBJ2-1,TRBD2,TGTGCCAGCAGCGTAGCGGGGGGGCCACCCAATGAGCAGTTCTTC,CASSVAGGPPNEQFF
NA,TRBV5-1,14,TRBJ1-2,NA,TGCGCCAGCAGCTTTGGGCCCGGCAGTCGTGGCTACACCTTC,CASSFGPGSRGYTF
NA,TRBV15,18,TRBJ1-3,NA,TGTGCCACCAGCAGAGATTACCCCGGGGGGGAAGCTGGAAACACCATATATTTT,CATSRDYPGGEAGNTIYF
NA,TRBV5-1,15,TRBJ1-4,TRBD1,TGCGCCAGCAGCCCGGGACAGCCAACTAATGAAAAACTGTTTTTT,CASSPGQPTNEKLFF
few,TRBV19,16,TRBJ2-7,NA,TGTGCCAGTAGTGCTGACCGGGACGGGGGAAGGAACGAGCAGTACTTC,CASSADRDGGRNEQYF
NA,TRBV9,14,TRBJ1-1,NA,TGTGCCAGCAGCGTTGGGGGGGTCGGTACTGAAGCTTTCTTT,CASSVGGVGTEAFF
NA,TRBV19,12,TRBJ2-5,NA,TGTGCCAGTAGTATCAATGAAGAGACCCAGTACTTC,CASSINEETQYF
NA,TRBV4-3,16,TRBJ2-4,TRBD1,TGCGCCAGCAGCTCAGGACAGGGTCAAGCCAAAAACATTCAGTACTTC,CASSSGQGQAKNIQYF
NA,TRBV27,14,TRBJ2-7,NA,TGTGCCAGCAGCCGACTCGGAGCTACCTACGAGCAGTACTTC,CASSRLGATYEQYF
NA,TRBV2,12,TRBJ2-3,NA,TGTGCCAGCAGCGCTAGCGCAGATACGCAGTATTTT,CASSASADTQYF
few,TRBV28,14,TRBJ1-1,TRBD1,TGTGCCAGCAGTTTAACTCCGGGACAGATAGAAGCTTTCTTT,CASSLTPGQIEAFF
NA,TRBV9,17,TRBJ2-7,TRBD1,TGTGCCAGCAGCCCAGGGACAGGGAACGGATTTTCCTACGAGCAGTACTTC,CASSPGTGNGFSYEQYF
NA,TRBV5-1,16,TRBJ1-3,TRBD1,TGCGCCAGCAGCTCTGACGGACAGGGGCTGGGAAACACCATATATTTT,CASSSDGQGLGNTIYF
NA,TRBV9,15,TRBJ2-1,TRBD2,TGTGCCAGCAGCGTAGGGACTAGCTTTATCTATGAGCAGTTCTTC,CASSVGTSFIYEQFF
NA,TRBV6-4,13,TRBJ2-1,NA,TGTGCCAGCAGTGATACTCCGTACAATGAGCAGTTCTTC,CASSDTPYNEQFF
NA,TRBV10-3,15,TRBJ2-1,TRBD1,TGTGCCATCAGTGATGCGGACAGGGATTACAATGAGCAGTTCTTC,CAISDADRDYNEQFF
NA,TRBV7-6,14,TRBJ2-7,NA,TGTGCCAGCAGCTTAGCGTCGGGATCCCGCGAGCAGTACTTC,CASSLASGSREQYF
NA,TRBV4-2,15,TRBJ2-5,TRBD1,TGTGCCAGCAGCCAAGGCACAGGGGGCAGAGAGACCCAGTACTTC,CASSQGTGGRETQYF
NA,TRBV6-1,14,TRBJ1-2,NA,TGTGCCAGCGGCTCATTGACAGCAACCTATGGCTACACCTTC,CASGSLTATYGYTF
NA,TRBV28,12,TRBJ1-4,NA,TGTGCCAGCAGTCCCTGGCATGAAAAACTGTTTTTT,CASSPWHEKLFF
NA,TRBV5-1,16,TRBJ2-1,NA,TGCGCCAGCAGTCGGAGGGCGGATAGCTCCTACAATGAGCAGTTCTTC,CASSRRADSSYNEQFF
NA,TRBV5-1,13,TRBJ2-1,NA,TGCGCCAGCAGCTTGGGTGGGCACAATGAGCAGTTCTTC,CASSLGGHNEQFF
NA,TRBV28,14,TRBJ1-1,NA,TGTGCCAGCAGACTAACAGGGAGAAACACTGAAGCTTTCTTT,CASRLTGRNTEAFF
NA,TRBV6-5,15,TRBJ2-2,NA,TGTGCCAGCAGTTACTCTCCAGGGGTAACCGGGGAGCTGTTTTTT,CASSYSPGVTGELFF
few,TRBV13,16,TRBJ2-5,TRBD2,TGTGCCAGCAGCTTAGTCAGCGGGGGTTTCCAAGAGACCCAGTACTTC,CASSLVSGGFQETQYF
NA,TRBV2,18,TRBJ2-2,NA,TGTGCCAGCAGTGAATTCTGGCCGAGGAGGGTGAACACCGGGGAGCTGTTTTTT,CASSEFWPRRVNTGELFF
once,TRBV2,14,TRBJ1-2,NA,TGTGCCAGCAGTGGACGACAGGATTCTAATGGCTACACCTTC,CASSGRQDSNGYTF
NA,TRBV7-8,15,TRBJ1-6,NA,TGTGCCAGCAGCTTAAGAATAAAGAGTGATTCACCCCTCCACTTT,CASSLRIKSDSPLHF
NA,TRBV5-1,13,TRBJ2-1,TRBD1,TGCGCCAGCAGCCGCGTTACAGGGGGTGAGCAGTTCTTC,CASSRVTGGEQFF
NA,TRBV30,13,TRBJ1-5,NA,TGTGCCTGGAGTGTACAGGGCAATCAGCCCCAGCATTTT,CAWSVQGNQPQHF
few,TRBV10-2,14,TRBJ1-2,TRBD1,TGCGCCAGTCGGCCGGGACAGACTTTCTATGGCTACACCTTC,CASRPGQTFYGYTF
few,TRBV30,14,TRBJ1-2,NA,TGTGCCTGGAGTGTGGCCCTAGCGCGCTATGGCTACACCTTC,CAWSVALARYGYTF
once,TRBV7-9,15,TRBJ2-2,NA,TGTGCCAGCAGCATCAATTACGGAGGGGCCGGGGAGCTGTTTTTT,CASSINYGGAGELFF
NA,TRBV5-8,16,TRBJ2-7,TRBD2,TGTGCCAGCAGCGAGTACCCTCGGGAGGGCCACTACGAGCAGTACTTC,CASSEYPREGHYEQYF
NA,TRBV6-4,13,TRBJ1-6,NA,TGTGCCAGCAGTCTCCGGGATTGGTCACCCCTCCACTTT,CASSLRDWSPLHF